This T cell receptor beta chain appears in the sequencing data of a study of long-term antiretroviral therapy in people with HIV. Study outcomes and limitations: Specimen acquisition occurred between the mid-2000s and the late 2010s, potentially under older ART regimens. The repertoire was dominated at all time points by clones expanded before ART.

The junction had 11 bases not matched to a gene; V was cut back by 2 bases and J by 1 base. The CDR3 covers 17 residues. Germline CDR1 and CDR2: GTSNPN and SVGIG (reference sequence). Cryopreserved PBMC samples of roughly 0.9-10 million cells were used for DNA extraction. At the survey level, the v3.0 immunoSEQ assay was run. Clones were read by immunoSEQ multiplex PCR, and TCRdb kept only the in-frame ones, dropping some. Among 20,000 to 25,000 clones, 81% were seen once, and the ten largest hold 7.2%. On this clone itself: Antigen specificity is unknown.

V is TRBV30 and J is TRBJ2-1; 7 positions agree with TRBD2. The origin of this receptor is a man aged 25-40 years with HIV. The sequencing here drew on unsorted PBMCs, taken 1.5 years after starting antiretroviral therapy. The CDR3 DNA reads as TGTGCCTGGAGTCCCCCACGTCGGGAGGTGTCCTACAATGAGCAGTTCTTC. This encodes CAWSPPRREVSYNEQFF.